The clone carrying this T cell receptor beta chain was recorded a few times. Its antigen is unidentified. The sample is drawn from a study of T cell repertoires in aging, cancer and after chemotherapy. Study-wide results and limits: Rebound thymic output was suggested by rising median generation probability during chemotherapy in each cancer cohort. These repertoire data do not allow conclusions about immunological memory after chemotherapy. Untreated cancer patients had significantly lower blood TCR diversity than age-matched healthy donors.

This CDR3 contains 14 residues. Between the trimmed V and J ends, which lost 6 bases and 2 bases, there was a span of 12 bases. Per germline, CDR1 MNHEY and CDR2 SVGAGI. TCR beta rearrangements were amplified from peripheral blood genomic DNA. Rearranged V-D-J TRB sequences were amplified with a mixed TRB-A/B primer pool. TCRdb re-called the multiplex PCR reads with MiXCR, one entry per CDR3 protein. Altogether approximately 9,300 distinct CDR3 sequences are present, around 44% being singletons, with the ten largest covering roughly 1.8%. The TCR sequence derives from a human donor in good health. The genes are TRBV6-5 and TRBJ2-3; D could derive from TRBD1 or TRBD2 (6 bases each). Sequencing was carried out using blood. DNA of the CDR3: TGTGCCAGCAGATCCACGGGGGCCACAGATACGCAGTATTTT. Translating gives CASRSTGATDTQYF.